This T cell receptor (beta chain) was identified in a study of cytomegalovirus exposure and HLA in healthy donors (dated by TCRdb to about 2017). For context, the study as a whole: A later analysis indicated that the 90 to 150 validation repertoires were generated on the platform also employed for the approximately 700 repertoires of the first cohort. In addition to the first cohort of several hundred subjects, a separate validation cohort of over 90 different subjects was used. To predict cytomegalovirus infection status, the study brought together high-throughput TCR immunosequencing, statistical association of individual TCRs with disease status, and machine learning. The study aimed to test whether signatures of past pathogen exposure could be identified by cataloging public T cell receptors. What the work shows at the level of the full study, not this receptor alone: Across donors, most TCR sequences were observed very rarely, whereas some public TCRs were present in many individuals. Of the cluster scores, approximately 95% were above 0 in a later analysis, which found that TCRs clustered in the first cohort also tended to co-occur in the approximately 130 validation repertoires. The classifier was reported to diagnose cytomegalovirus status with high specificity and sensitivity in both the original and validation cohorts. A total of 150 or so TCR beta chains were listed by the study as associated with cytomegalovirus. The authors suggested that the approach could potentially be generalized to other disease states and immunological phenotypes. A few of the identified cytomegalovirus-associated TCR beta chains were confirmed in vitro to be specific for cytomegalovirus antigens. A later analysis lacked HLA typing for the validation cohort, so it scored co-occurrence in that cohort across all 120 repertoires.

The donors belonged to the validation cohort of about 130 subjects, which was separate from the roughly 670-subject first cohort. According to the germline V gene, CDR1 reads MNHNS and CDR2 reads SASEGT. Ends trimmed: V by 6 bases, J by 4 bases; bases unmatched to a gene: 8. Spanning cysteine to phenylalanine, the CDR3 consists of 15 amino acids. The kept DNA is CDR3 alone, 45 bases in frame from the first base. For this clone: Its recognized antigen is unknown. No base quality values were provided; no much bigger clone lies one nucleotide off.

Libraries came from the immunoSEQ multiplex PCR assay. Processing in the source paper ran as follows. A statistical classification framework was built for diagnosing cytomegalovirus status from the catalog of TCR beta chain sequences. TCRdb retrieved this table from immuneACCESS and kept in-frame rearrangements only. Not all clones are present; in checked studies, unresolved V genes account for under half, and no reason is known for the remainder. V and J calls plus clone size are reproduced from that table; the DNA served to infer D and trimming. This sample lists fewer than 200,000 clones; approximately 90% were detected once. Together, the top ten hold more than 1.2% of the sample.

The sequence came from a woman aged 25 to 45 in good health and CMV-seronegative. This chain is built from TRBV6-1 and TRBJ2-3, with 9 middle bases fitting TRBD2. Sequencing was done on a sample of PBMCs. Here the CDR3 is given as CASSPWRGGPDTQYF. The sequenced DNA: TGTGCCAGCAGCCCTTGGCGGGGGGGCCCAGATACGCAGTATTTT.